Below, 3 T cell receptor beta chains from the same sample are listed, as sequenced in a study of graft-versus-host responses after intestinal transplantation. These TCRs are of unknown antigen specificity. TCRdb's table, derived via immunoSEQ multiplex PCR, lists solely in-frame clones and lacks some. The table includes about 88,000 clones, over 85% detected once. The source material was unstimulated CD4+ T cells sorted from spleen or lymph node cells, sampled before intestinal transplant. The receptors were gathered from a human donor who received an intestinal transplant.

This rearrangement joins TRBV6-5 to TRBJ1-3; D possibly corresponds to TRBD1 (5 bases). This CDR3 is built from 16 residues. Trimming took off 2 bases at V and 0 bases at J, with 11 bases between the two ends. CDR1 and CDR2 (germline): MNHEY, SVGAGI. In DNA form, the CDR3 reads TGTGCCAGCAGTTACCAGGCGGGGGGCTCTGGAAACACCATATATTTT. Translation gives CASSYQAGGSGNTIYF.

The CDR3 DNA is TGTGCCAGTAGCTTAGCCCAGGGAGTGCAGCCCCAGCATTTT. Protein: CASSLAQGVQPQHF. The chain couples TRBV19 to TRBJ1-5; tentatively, D is TRBD1 (5 bases). The length of the CDR3 is 14 residues. Trimming removed 6 bases from V and 7 bases from J, with 16 bases in between. Germline V gene lookup returns CDR1 LNHDA and CDR2 SQIVND (reference sequence).

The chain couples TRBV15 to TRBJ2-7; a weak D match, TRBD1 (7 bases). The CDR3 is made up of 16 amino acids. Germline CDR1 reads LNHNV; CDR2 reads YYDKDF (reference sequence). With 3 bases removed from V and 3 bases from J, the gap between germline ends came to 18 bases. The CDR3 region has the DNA TGTGCCACCAGCAGCTTCGGCGGGACAGCTCTCTACGAGCAGTACTTC. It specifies CATSSFGGTALYEQYF.